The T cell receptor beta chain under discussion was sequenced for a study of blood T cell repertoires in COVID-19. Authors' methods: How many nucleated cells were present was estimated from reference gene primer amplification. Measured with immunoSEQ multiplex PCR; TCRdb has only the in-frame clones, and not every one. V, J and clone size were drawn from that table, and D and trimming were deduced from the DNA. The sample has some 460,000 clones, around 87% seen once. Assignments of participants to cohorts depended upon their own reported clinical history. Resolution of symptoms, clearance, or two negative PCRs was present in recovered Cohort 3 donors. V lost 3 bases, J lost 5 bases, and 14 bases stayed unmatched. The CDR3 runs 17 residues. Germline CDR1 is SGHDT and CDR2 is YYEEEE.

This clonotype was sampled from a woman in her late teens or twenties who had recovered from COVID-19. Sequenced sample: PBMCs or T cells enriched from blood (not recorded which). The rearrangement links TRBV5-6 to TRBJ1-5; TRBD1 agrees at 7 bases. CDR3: CASSWNKVGQLDQPQHF. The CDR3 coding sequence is TGTGCCAGCAGCTGGAACAAGGTGGGACAGCTCGATCAGCCCCAGCATTTT.